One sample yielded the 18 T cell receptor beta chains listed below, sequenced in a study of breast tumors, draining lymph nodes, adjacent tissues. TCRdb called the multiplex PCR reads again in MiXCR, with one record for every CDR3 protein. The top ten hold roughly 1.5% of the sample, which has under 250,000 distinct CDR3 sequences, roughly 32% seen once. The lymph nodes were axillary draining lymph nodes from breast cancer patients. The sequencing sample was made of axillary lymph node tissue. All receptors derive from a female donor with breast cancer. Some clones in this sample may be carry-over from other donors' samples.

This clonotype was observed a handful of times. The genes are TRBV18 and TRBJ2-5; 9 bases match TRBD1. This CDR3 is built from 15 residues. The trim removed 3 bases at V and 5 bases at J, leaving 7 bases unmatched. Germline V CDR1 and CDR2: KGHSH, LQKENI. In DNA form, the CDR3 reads TGTGCCAGCTCACCGAACAGGGGGCAGGGGGAGACCCAGTACTTC. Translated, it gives CASSPNRGQGETQYF.

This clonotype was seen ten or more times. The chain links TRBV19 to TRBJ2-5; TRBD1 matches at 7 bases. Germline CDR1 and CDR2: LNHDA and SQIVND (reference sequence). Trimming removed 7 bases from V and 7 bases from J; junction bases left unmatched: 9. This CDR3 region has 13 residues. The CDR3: CASTGTALGTQYF. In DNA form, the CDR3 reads TGTGCCAGTACCGGGACAGCCCTGGGGACCCAGTACTTC. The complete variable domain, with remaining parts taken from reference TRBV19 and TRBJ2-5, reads DGGITQSPKYLFRKEGQNVTLSCEQNLNHDAMYWYRQDPGQGLRLIYYSQIVNDFQKGDIAEGYSVSREKKESFPLTVTSAQKNPTAFYLCASTGTALGTQYFGPGTRLLVL.

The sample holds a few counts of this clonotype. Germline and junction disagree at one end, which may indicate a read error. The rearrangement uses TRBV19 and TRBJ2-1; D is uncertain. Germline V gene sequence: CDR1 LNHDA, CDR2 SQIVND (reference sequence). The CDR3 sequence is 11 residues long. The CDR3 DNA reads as TGTACCAGTAGTTCTGGCGCTGAGCAGTTCTTC. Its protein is CTSSSGAEQFF. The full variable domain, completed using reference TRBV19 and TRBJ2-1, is DGGITQSPKYLFRKEGQNVTLSCEQNLNHDAMYWYRQDPGQGLRLIYYSQIVNDFQKGDIAEGYSVSREKKESFPLTVTSAQKNPTAFYLCTSSSGAEQFFGPGTRLTVL.

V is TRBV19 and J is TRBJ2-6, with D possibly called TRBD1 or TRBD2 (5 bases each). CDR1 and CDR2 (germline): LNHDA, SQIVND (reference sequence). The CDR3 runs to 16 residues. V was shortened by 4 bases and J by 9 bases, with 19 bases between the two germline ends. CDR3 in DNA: TGTGCCAGTAGTACCGGGACCGGGGCAGGTATCAACGTCCTGACTTTC. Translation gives CASSTGTGAGINVLTF.

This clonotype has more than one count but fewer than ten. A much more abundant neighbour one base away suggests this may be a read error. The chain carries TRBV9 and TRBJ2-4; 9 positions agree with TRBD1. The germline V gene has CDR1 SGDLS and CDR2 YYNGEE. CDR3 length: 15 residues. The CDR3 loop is CASSVAGGQGNIPYF. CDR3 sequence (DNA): TGTGCCAGCAGCGTAGCTGGGGGACAGGGAAACATTCCGTACTTC.

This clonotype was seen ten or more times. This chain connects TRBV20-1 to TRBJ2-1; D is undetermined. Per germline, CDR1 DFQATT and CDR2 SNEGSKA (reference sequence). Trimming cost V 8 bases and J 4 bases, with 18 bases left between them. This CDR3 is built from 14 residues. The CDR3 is CSPLLLGGYNEQFF. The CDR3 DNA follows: TGCAGTCCGCTCTTACTCGGCGGATACAATGAGCAGTTCTTC.

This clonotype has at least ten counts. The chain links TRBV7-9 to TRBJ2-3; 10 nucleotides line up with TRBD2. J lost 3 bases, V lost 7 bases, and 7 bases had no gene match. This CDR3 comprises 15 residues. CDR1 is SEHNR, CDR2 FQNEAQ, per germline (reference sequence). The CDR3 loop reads CASKASGSRTDTQYF. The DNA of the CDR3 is TGTGCCAGCAAGGCTAGCGGGAGTCGGACAGATACGCAGTATTTT. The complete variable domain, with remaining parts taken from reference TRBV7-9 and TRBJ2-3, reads DTGVSQNPRHKITKRGQNVTFRCDPISEHNRLYWYRQTLGQGPEFLTYFQNEAQLEKSRLLSDRFSAERPKGSFSTLEIQRTEQGDSAMYLCASKASGSRTDTQYFGPGTRLTVL.

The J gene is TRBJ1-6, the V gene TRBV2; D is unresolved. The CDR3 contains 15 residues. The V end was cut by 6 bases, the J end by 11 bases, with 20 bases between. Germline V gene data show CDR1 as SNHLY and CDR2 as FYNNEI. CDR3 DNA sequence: TGTGCCAGCAGCGTCGGACTAGCGGGAGGGCCACCCCTCCACTTT. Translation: CASSVGLAGGPPLHF. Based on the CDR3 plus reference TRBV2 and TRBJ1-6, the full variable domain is EPEVTQTPSHQVTQMGQEVILRCVPISNHLYFYWYRQILGQKVEFLVSFYNNEISEKSEIFDDQFSVERPDGSNFTLKIRSTKLEDSAMYFCASSVGLAGGPPLHFGNGTRLTVT.

The CDR3 DNA follows: TGCAGCGTTGGCAGGGGGAGGACCGGGAGTGAGTTCTTC. Encoded protein: CSVGRGRTGSEFF. This chain connects TRBV29-1 to TRBJ2-1, with a possible D match to TRBD1 (7 bases). CDR3 length: 13 amino acids. Per the germline V gene, CDR1 is SQVTM and CDR2 is ANQGSEA. V was pared by 4 bases and J by 14 bases, with 21 bases between.

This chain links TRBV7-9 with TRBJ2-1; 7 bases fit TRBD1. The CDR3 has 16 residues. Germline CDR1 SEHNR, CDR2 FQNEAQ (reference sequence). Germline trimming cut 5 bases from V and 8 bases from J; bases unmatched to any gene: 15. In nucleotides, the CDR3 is TGTGCCAGCAGCCAACGATCCAGGACAGGTCGCGATGAGCAGTTCTTC. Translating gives CASSQRSRTGRDEQFF.

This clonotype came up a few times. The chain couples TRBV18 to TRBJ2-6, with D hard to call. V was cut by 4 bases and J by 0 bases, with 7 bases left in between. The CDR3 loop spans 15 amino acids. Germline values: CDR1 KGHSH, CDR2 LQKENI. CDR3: CASSRESSGANVLTF. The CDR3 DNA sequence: TGTGCCAGCTCACGGGAAAGCTCTGGGGCCAACGTCCTGACTTTC.

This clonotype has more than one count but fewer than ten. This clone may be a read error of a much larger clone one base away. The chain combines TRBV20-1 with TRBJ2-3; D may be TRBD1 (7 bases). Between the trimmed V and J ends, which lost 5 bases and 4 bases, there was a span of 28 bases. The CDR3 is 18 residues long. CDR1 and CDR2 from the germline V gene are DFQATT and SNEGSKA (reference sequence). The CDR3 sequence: CSARGSGQRAARADTQYF. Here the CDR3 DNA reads TGCAGTGCTCGGGGGTCGGGACAGCGGGCGGCCAGAGCAGATACGCAGTATTTT.

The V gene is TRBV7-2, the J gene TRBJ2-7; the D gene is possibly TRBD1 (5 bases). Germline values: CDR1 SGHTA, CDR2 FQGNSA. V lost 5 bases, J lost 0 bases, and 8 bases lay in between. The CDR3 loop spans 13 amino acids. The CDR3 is CASSPGNSYEQYF. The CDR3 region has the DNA TGTGCCAGCAGCCCAGGGAACTCCTACGAGCAGTACTTC.

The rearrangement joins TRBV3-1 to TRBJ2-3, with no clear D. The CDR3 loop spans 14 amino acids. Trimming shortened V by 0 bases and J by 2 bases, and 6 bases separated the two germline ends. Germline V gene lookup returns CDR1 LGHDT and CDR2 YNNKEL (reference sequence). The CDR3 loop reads CASSQDPVTDTQYF. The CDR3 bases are TGTGCCAGCAGCCAAGATCCGGTCACAGATACGCAGTATTTT.

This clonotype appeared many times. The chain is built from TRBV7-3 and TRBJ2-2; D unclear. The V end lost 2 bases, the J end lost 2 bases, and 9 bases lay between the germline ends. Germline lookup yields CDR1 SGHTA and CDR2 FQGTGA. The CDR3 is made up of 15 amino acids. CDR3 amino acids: CASSLRPGNTGELFF. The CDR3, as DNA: TGTGCCAGCAGCTTACGCCCGGGTAACACCGGGGAGCTGTTTTTT. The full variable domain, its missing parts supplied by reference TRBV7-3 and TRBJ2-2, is GAGVSQTPSNKVTEKGKYVELRCDPISGHTALYWYRQSLGQGPEFLIYFQGTGAADDSGLPNDRFFAVRPEGSVSTLKIQRTERGDSAVYLCASSLRPGNTGELFFGEGSRLTVL.

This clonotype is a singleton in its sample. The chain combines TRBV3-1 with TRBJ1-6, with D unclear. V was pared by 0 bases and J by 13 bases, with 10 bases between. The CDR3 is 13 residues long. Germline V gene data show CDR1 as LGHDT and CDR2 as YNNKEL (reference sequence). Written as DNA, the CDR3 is TGTGCCAGCAGCCAAGATCAAGACTCTCCCCTCCACTTT. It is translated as CASSQDQDSPLHF.

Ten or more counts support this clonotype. The CDR3 loop reads CASSLSNFISTDTQYF. The CDR3 nucleotides are TGTGCCAGCAGTTTAAGCAATTTTATTAGCACAGATACGCAGTATTTT. This chain connects TRBV12-3 or TRBV12-4 to TRBJ2-3, with unresolved D. This CDR3 is 16 amino acids long. Trimming removed 2 bases at V and 0 bases at J, with 12 bases between.

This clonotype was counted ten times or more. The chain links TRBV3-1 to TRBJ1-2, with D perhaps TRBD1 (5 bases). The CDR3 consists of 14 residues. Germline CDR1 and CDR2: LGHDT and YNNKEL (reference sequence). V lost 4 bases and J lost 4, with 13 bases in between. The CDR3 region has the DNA TGTGCCAGCAGCCTGGATGGAGGGACCTATGGCTACACCTTC. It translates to CASSLDGGTYGYTF.